The 2 T cell receptor beta chains below come from one sample, sequenced in a study of cytomegalovirus exposure and HLA in healthy donors. The PCR used 60 Vbeta and 13 Jbeta primers. Repertoires were generated with immunoSEQ multiplex PCR, while TCRdb's copy carries only in-frame clones and drops some. The sample has around 170,000 clones; 81% are singletons. Sequencing input: PBMCs. The source of these receptors is a man aged 50 to 60 in good health and CMV-seropositive.

This clone was observed a few times. CDR3 protein: CASSSGASGNTIYF. For the CDR3, the DNA is TGTGCCAGCAGCAGCGGGGCCTCTGGAAACACCATATATTTT. The V call is TRBV7-9, the J call TRBJ1-3; a weak D match, TRBD1 (5 bases). The V and J ends lost 5 bases and 0 bases respectively, with 8 bases between them. Germline CDR1 and CDR2: SEHNR and FQNEAQ (reference sequence). The CDR3 is 14 residues long.

This chain joins TRBV9 and TRBJ2-2; D may be TRBD2 (5 bases). This CDR3 is 15 amino acids long. Trimming stripped 2 bases from V and 1 base from J, with 9 bases between. Germline lookup yields CDR1 SGDLS and CDR2 YYNGEE. The CDR3 coding sequence is TGTGCCAGCAGCGTGAGAGGGCTGAACACCGGGGAGCTGTTTTTT. This codes for CASSVRGLNTGELFF.